A selection of T cell receptor beta chains follows, all from one sample in a study of technical replicates of blood from a handful of donors. Assay used: immunoSEQ multiplex PCR; TCRdb lists only in-frame clones, some missing. The sample records over 60,000 clones, around 93% being singletons. The sequencing input was T cells isolated from PBMCs. The receptor source for this set is a human donor in good health. The CDR3 runs from the conserved cysteine through the conserved F or W.

>TRBJ2-5|TRBV27
CASAVWGPLTQETQYF
>TRBJ1-1|TRBV11-3
CASSQEQNTEAFF
>TRBJ2-7|TRBV5-1
CASSSYFDEQYF
>TRBJ2-7|TRBV5-4
CASSLGGGLASYEQYF
>TRBJ2-1|TRBV5-4
CASRDRETYNEQFF
>TRBJ2-1|TRBV7-2
CASSLSVPEQFF
>TRBJ2-1|TRBV29-1
CSVEGQAGASYNEQFF
>.|TRBV7-9
CASSARGSTYEQYF
>TRBJ1-5|TRBV5-1
CASSLGGYSNQPQHF
>TRBJ1-2|TRBV10-3
CAISHGSRDRGEERYGYTF
>TRBJ2-1|TRBV29-1
CSVELGTSGNNEQFF
>TRBJ1-2|TRBV7-9
CASRLSLGPRTGELNGYTF
>TRBJ1-6|TRBV18
CASSSGVAPLHF
>TRBJ2-5|TRBV7-9
CASSSDRRQETQYF
>TRBJ2-1|TRBV5-4
CASSLAGGGDNEQFF
>TRBJ1-2|TRBV12-5
CASGLQGVPNYGYTF
>TRBJ2-7|TRBV11-2
CASSSDSEQYF
>TRBJ2-1|TRBV6-1
CASSEREGGYNEQFF
>TRBJ2-7|TRBV11-3
CASSLGRGSDEQYF
>TRBJ2-5|TRBV5-1
CASSSPFEGETQYF
>TRBJ1-2|TRBV19
CASSTGYGYTF
>TRBJ2-4|TRBV5-1
CASSAGFGAKNIQYF
>TRBJ2-7|TRBV10-1
CASSDKKVAVAYEQYF
>TRBJ1-1|TRBV29-1
CSAPGENTEAFF
>TRBJ1-2|TRBV11-2
CASPSPGGGYTF
>TRBJ1-5|TRBV4-1
CASSQGTGSDQPQHF
>TRBJ2-7|TRBV6-5
CASSYGAGERYEQYF